The T cell receptor beta chain under discussion was sequenced for a study of patients and donors after allogeneic stem cell transplantation. TCRdb re-called the RT-PCR reads with MiXCR, one entry per CDR3 protein. The table includes some 960,000 distinct CDR3 sequences, approximately 18% detected once. The germline V and J ends were trimmed by 0 bases and 8 bases, with 8 bases remaining between them. This CDR3 spans 13 amino acids. Germline values: CDR1 LGHNA, CDR2 YSLEER. The specimen was blood, either unsorted or a sorted T cell fraction (not recorded which). The receptor was isolated from a human donor who was either an allogeneic HSCT recipient or a stem cell or donor lymphocyte infusion donor (not recorded which). It is not recorded whose cells these are; they may come from a transplant donor. This sequence joins TRBV4-3 and TRBJ2-1; D perhaps matches TRBD2 (5 bases). The CDR3 here is CASSQERGYEQFF. In DNA, the CDR3 is TGCGCCAGCAGCCAAGAGCGCGGGTATGAGCAGTTCTTC.